A single sample is the source of the 27 T cell receptor beta chains below, sequenced in a study of immune evolution from preneoplasia to lung adenocarcinoma. Assay: immunoSEQ multiplex PCR; the TCRdb copy retains only in-frame clones and omits some. The sample has about 4,700 clones, less than 85% seen once. Sequencing was done on a sample of FFPE adjacent normal lung tissue. The receptors come from a person aged 60-80 years with lung adenocarcinoma.

This clone was found a few times. The same CDR3 can be traced to other DNA sequences in this sample. The rearrangement joins TRBV6-1 to TRBJ1-2; D call uncertain. V shed 6 bases and J shed 6 bases, with 5 bases lying between them. The CDR3 has 10 residues. Germline-derived CDR1 and CDR2 are MNHNS and SASEGT. CDR3 bases: TGTGCCAGCAGGGAGGATGGCTACACCTTC. Protein sequence: CASREDGYTF.

V is TRBV4-2 and J is TRBJ2-5, with 8 positions matching TRBD2. Germline CDR1 is LGHNA and CDR2 is YNFKEQ. V was clipped by 0 bases and J by 3 bases; unmatched bases: 6. This CDR3 comprises 16 residues. The CDR3 protein is CASSQDLRGGEETQYF. CDR3 DNA sequence: TGTGCCAGCAGCCAAGATCTCCGGGGGGGAGAAGAGACCCAGTACTTC.

The V gene is TRBV30, the J gene TRBJ1-6; weak D call: TRBD1 (5 bases). Germline CDR1 reads GTSNPN; CDR2 reads SVGIG (reference sequence). Trimming left V 4 bases short and J 11 bases short, with 18 bases between. The CDR3 spans 14 residues. CDR3 sequence: CAWTVSGAGTPLHF. Written as DNA, the CDR3 is TGTGCCTGGACGGTTAGTGGGGCCGGGACACCCCTCCACTTT.

This clone was found a few times. This chain joins TRBV7-6 and TRBJ1-1; D gene unclear. The germline gives CDR1 SGHVS, CDR2 FNYEAQ. CDR3 length: 13 amino acids. V dropped 0 bases and J dropped 5 bases, with 7 bases sitting between them. CDR3 region: CASSLAGRTEAFF. CDR3 nucleotides: TGTGCCAGCAGCTTAGCCGGGCGGACTGAAGCTTTCTTT.

The J gene is TRBJ2-3, the V gene TRBV10-3; no reliable D call. The CDR3 is 16 residues long. Deletions cut 0 bases from V and 0 bases from J, with 10 bases between. CDR1 ENHRY and CDR2 SYGVKD come from the germline V gene. The CDR3 is CAISESGMSSTDTQYF. The CDR3 DNA follows: TGTGCCATCAGTGAGTCGGGGATGAGTAGCACAGATACGCAGTATTTT.

This clone was counted a single time. The V and J genes are TRBV7-2 and TRBJ2-5; 11 bases agree with TRBD2. J lost 5 bases, V lost 1 base, and 6 bases had no gene match. Germline V gene sequence: CDR1 SGHTA, CDR2 FQGNSA. CDR3 size: 16 residues. The CDR3 sequence is CASSLDSGGARETQYF. CDR3 coding DNA: TGTGCCAGCAGCTTAGATAGCGGGGGGGCACGGGAGACCCAGTACTTC.

This clone has just a few counts. This sequence joins TRBV6-1 and TRBJ1-1; TRBD1 agrees at 10 bases. Germline V gene lookup returns CDR1 MNHNS and CDR2 SASEGT. The CDR3 has 18 amino acids. J gave up 1 base and V 3 bases, and 11 bases lay outside the gene matches. For the CDR3, the DNA is TGTGCCAGCAGTGATGGGGACAGGGGCCGCACTGGGAACACTGAAGCTTTCTTT. Translating it yields CASSDGDRGRTGNTEAFF.

The chain has TRBV4-1 and TRBJ1-1; D uncertain. This CDR3 region has 16 residues. V lost 2 bases, J lost 1 base, and 14 bases lay in between. Germline-derived CDR1 and CDR2 are MGHRA and YSYEKL. The CDR3 DNA sequence: TGCGCCAGCAGCCAACCGAGAAACCCATCGAACACTGAAGCTTTCTTT. It translates to CASSQPRNPSNTEAFF.

By frequency in the sample, this clone is large (0.1 to 1%). This chain uses TRBV29-1 with TRBJ2-3; D may be TRBD1 or TRBD2 (5 bases each). V shed 3 bases and J shed 2 bases, with 15 bases lying between them. The CDR3 has 15 amino acids. The V gene's germline CDR1 is SQVTM and CDR2 ANQGSEA. The CDR3 sequence: CSVESRERNTDTQYF. As DNA, the CDR3 is TGCAGCGTTGAGTCCAGGGAGAGGAACACAGATACGCAGTATTTT.

This clone occurred once. The chain couples TRBV11-2 to TRBJ2-1; 11 bases match TRBD2. CDR1 and CDR2 (germline): SGHAT, FQNNGV. The CDR3 has 16 amino acids. V was clipped by 0 bases and J by 3 bases; unmatched bases: 1. DNA of the CDR3: TGTGCCAGCAGCTTAGAGGGGACTAGCGGCTACAATGAGCAGTTCTTC. This sequence encodes CASSLEGTSGYNEQFF.

In its sample, this clone was seen a few times. This chain links TRBV18 with TRBJ2-5; TRBD1 or TRBD2 may be the D gene (5 bases each). Per the germline V gene, CDR1 is KGHSH and CDR2 is LQKENI. V lost 5 bases, J lost 0 bases, and 19 bases lay in between. CDR3 length equals 17 residues. CDR3 amino acids: CASSARRDGGYQETQYF. CDR3 bases: TGTGCCAGCTCAGCCCGCCGGGACGGTGGTTACCAAGAGACCCAGTACTTC.

The gene calls are TRBV10-2 and TRBJ1-6, with no clear D. This CDR3 is built from 15 residues. Deletions cut 2 bases from V and 6 bases from J, with 11 bases between. The germline V gene encodes CDR1 WSHSY and CDR2 SAAADI. In DNA, the CDR3 is TGCGCCAGCAGTGAGATCGTGGGTAGTAATTCACCCCTCCACTTT. It yields the protein CASSEIVGSNSPLHF.

The chain has TRBV11-2 and TRBJ1-2; no clear D. The CDR3 extends over 15 amino acids. CDR1 SGHAT and CDR2 FQNNGV come from the germline V gene. Trimming removed 0 bases at V and 0 bases at J, with 8 bases between. In DNA form, the CDR3 reads TGTGCCAGCAGCTTAGACGCAGGAGCTAACTATGGCTACACCTTC. Its translation is CASSLDAGANYGYTF.

The chain uses TRBV6-6 and TRBJ1-5, with 9 bases lining up with TRBD1. Germline values: CDR1 MNHNY, CDR2 SVGAGI (reference sequence). V dropped 4 bases and J dropped 5; count of bases not matched to a gene: 9. CDR3 length: 16 amino acids. The CDR3 here is CASSSTGGQGHQPQHF. The CDR3 DNA reads TGTGCCAGCAGTTCCACTGGGGGACAGGGCCATCAGCCCCAGCATTTT.

The chain recombines TRBV15 with TRBJ1-1; D is undetermined. Germline lookup yields CDR1 LNHNV and CDR2 YYDKDF (reference sequence). This CDR3 region has 13 residues. Trimming took 5 bases from V and 6 from J, leaving 13 bases between them. The CDR3 is CATSAQTTAEAFF. The CDR3 DNA reads as TGTGCCACCAGCGCCCAAACGACGGCTGAAGCTTTCTTT.

The chain couples TRBV27 to TRBJ2-7, with unresolved D. The V and J ends lost 6 bases and 1 base respectively, with 10 bases between them. Germline CDR1 and CDR2: MNHEY and SMNVEV (reference sequence). The CDR3 totals 13 residues. CDR3 sequence (DNA): TGTGCCAGCAGCCTCACAAGGTCCTACGAGCAGTACTTC. It codes for CASSLTRSYEQYF.

This clone was seen a handful of times. The chain has TRBV7-2 and TRBJ2-1; D unclear. V lost 1 base and J lost 7, with 8 bases in between. The CDR3 extends over 13 amino acids. Germline CDR1 and CDR2: SGHTA and FQGNSA. The DNA of the CDR3 is TGTGCCAGCAGCTTAGGCCCGACAAATGAGCAGTTCTTC. Protein: CASSLGPTNEQFF.

This sequence joins TRBV18 and TRBJ2-1; D remains unclear. V dropped 6 bases and J dropped 0 bases, with 6 bases sitting between them. CDR1 is KGHSH, CDR2 LQKENI, per germline. The CDR3 totals 13 residues. This CDR3 reads CASSLNSYNEQFF. The CDR3 region has the DNA TGTGCCAGCTCCCTTAACTCCTACAATGAGCAGTTCTTC.

The rearrangement uses TRBV19 and TRBJ2-3, with D unresolved. Trimming removed 0 bases from V and 6 bases from J, with 13 bases in between. Germline values: CDR1 LNHDA, CDR2 SQIVND (reference sequence). The CDR3 is made up of 15 amino acids. Here the CDR3 DNA reads TGTGCCAGTAGTATAGACGGCGTCCCACAGGATACGCAGTATTTT. Translation: CASSIDGVPQDTQYF.

The CDR3 spells CASSPGQGMINYGYTF. CDR3 DNA sequence: TGTGCCAGCAGCCCGGGACAGGGTATGATCAACTATGGCTACACCTTC. The chain carries TRBV5-4 and TRBJ1-2; 9 bases fit TRBD1. The CDR3 spans 16 residues. CDR1 and CDR2 from the germline V gene are SGHNT and YYREEE (reference sequence). V was pared by 4 bases and J by 2 bases, with 9 bases of the junction left unmatched. The full variable domain, with the rest looked up from reference TRBV5-4 and TRBJ1-2, is ETGVTQSPTHLIKTRGQQVTLRCSSQSGHNTVSWYQQALGQGPQFIFQYYREEENGRGNFPPRFSGLQFPNYSSELNVNALELDDSALYLCASSPGQGMINYGYTFGSGTRLTVV.

The table lists this clone with a count of one. The rearrangement links TRBV13 to TRBJ1-1, with D unresolved. The CDR3 extends over 13 amino acids. Germline V gene data show CDR1 as PRHDT and CDR2 as FYEKMQ (reference sequence). V shed 5 bases and J shed 1 base, with 8 bases lying between them. The CDR3 reads CASSTTPNTEAFF. The CDR3, as DNA: TGTGCCAGCAGCACGACACCGAACACTGAAGCTTTCTTT.

The V gene is TRBV10-1, the J gene TRBJ2-2; D is possibly TRBD2 (6 bases). Germline V gene lookup returns CDR1 WNHNN and CDR2 SYGVQD (reference sequence). V was shortened by 6 bases and J by 7 bases, with 12 bases between the two germline ends. CDR3 length equals 13 residues. The DNA for the CDR3 is TGCGCCAGCAGGGCGAGGAGGGGCGGGGAGCTGTTTTTT. Translating gives CASRARRGGELFF.

This clone was observed a few times. The rearrangement links TRBV14 to TRBJ1-2, with a possible D match to TRBD1 (6 bases). The V gene lost 3 bases and the J gene lost 7 bases, with 18 bases spanning the gap. The CDR3 consists of 15 residues. Germline CDR1 reads SGHDN; CDR2 reads FVKESK. The CDR3 here is CASSQFLGGLSGYTF. CDR3 sequence (DNA): TGTGCCAGCAGCCAGTTTCTCGGGGGGCTAAGTGGCTACACCTTC.

The J gene is TRBJ2-7, the V gene TRBV4-1, with D maybe TRBD1 (6 bases). The CDR3 length is 16 residues. In germline, CDR1 is MGHRA, CDR2 YSYEKL. V lost 2 bases, J lost 7 bases, and 21 bases lay in between. The CDR3 DNA follows: TGCGCCAGCAGCCAAACCCATCGGACAGCATCCCTTGAGCAGTACTTC. The encoded protein is CASSQTHRTASLEQYF.

The V and J genes are TRBV5-1 and TRBJ2-7; 8 bases are shared with TRBD1. Losses at the gene ends were 6 bases for V and 1 base for J; bases not matched to a gene: 9. The CDR3 contains 15 residues. Looked up from germline, CDR1 is SGHRS and CDR2 is YFSETQ. CDR3 region: CASTPGTGISYEQYF. The CDR3 nucleotides are TGCGCCAGCACTCCCGGGACAGGAATATCCTACGAGCAGTACTTC.

This clone was detected a few times. The chain combines TRBV5-5 with TRBJ1-1; D is ambiguous. Trimming took 0 bases from V and 6 from J, leaving 12 bases between them. The germline gives CDR1 SGHKS, CDR2 YYEKEE (reference sequence). This CDR3 is built from 14 residues. DNA of the CDR3: TGTGCCAGCAGCTTGGAATTAGGGTTCGCTGAAGCTTTCTTT. It codes for CASSLELGFAEAFF.

The gene calls are TRBV28 and TRBJ2-2; TRBD2 matches 10 bases. In germline, CDR1 is MDHEN, CDR2 SYDVKM. The CDR3 consists of 16 residues. V was pared by 5 bases and J by 8 bases, with 11 bases of the junction left unmatched. CDR3 DNA: TGTGCCAGCAGTAATAGCGGGGGGCCGATTATAGGGGAGCTGTTTTTT. Protein: CASSNSGGPIIGELFF.